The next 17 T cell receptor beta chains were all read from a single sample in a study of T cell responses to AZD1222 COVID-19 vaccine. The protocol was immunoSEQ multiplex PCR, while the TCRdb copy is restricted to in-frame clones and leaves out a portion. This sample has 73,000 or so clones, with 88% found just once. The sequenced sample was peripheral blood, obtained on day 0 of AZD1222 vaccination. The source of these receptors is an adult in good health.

The DNA for the CDR3 is TGCAGTGCTAGTACGACATTGGGGGGCTACACCTTC. Protein product: CSASTTLGGYTF. This rearrangement joins TRBV20-1 to TRBJ1-2; D gene ambiguous. The CDR3 is 12 amino acids. Germline V gene data show CDR1 as DFQATT and CDR2 as SNEGSKA (reference sequence). Trimming removed 3 bases from V and 8 bases from J, with 13 bases in between.

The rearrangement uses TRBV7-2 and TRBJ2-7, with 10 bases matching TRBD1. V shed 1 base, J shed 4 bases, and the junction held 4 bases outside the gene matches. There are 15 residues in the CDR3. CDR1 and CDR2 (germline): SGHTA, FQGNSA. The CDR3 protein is CASSLGPGQGYEQYF. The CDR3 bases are TGTGCCAGCAGCTTAGGACCGGGACAGGGGTACGAGCAGTACTTC.

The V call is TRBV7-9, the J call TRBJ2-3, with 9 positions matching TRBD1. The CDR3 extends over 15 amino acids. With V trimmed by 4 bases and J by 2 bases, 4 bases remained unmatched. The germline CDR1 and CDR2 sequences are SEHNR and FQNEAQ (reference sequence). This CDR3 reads CASSSRDRDTDTQYF. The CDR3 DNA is TGTGCCAGCAGCTCGCGGGACAGGGACACAGATACGCAGTATTTT. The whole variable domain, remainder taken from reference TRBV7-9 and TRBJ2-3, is DTGVSQNPRHKITKRGQNVTFRCDPISEHNRLYWYRQTLGQGPEFLTYFQNEAQLEKSRLLSDRFSAERPKGSFSTLEIQRTEQGDSAMYLCASSSRDRDTDTQYFGPGTRLTVL.

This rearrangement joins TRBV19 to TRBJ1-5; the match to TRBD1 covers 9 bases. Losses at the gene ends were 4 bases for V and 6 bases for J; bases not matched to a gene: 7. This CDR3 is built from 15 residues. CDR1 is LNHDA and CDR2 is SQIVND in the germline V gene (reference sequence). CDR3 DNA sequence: TGTGCCAGTAGTAAGGGGGACAGGGATTTTCAGCCCCAGCATTTT. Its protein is CASSKGDRDFQPQHF. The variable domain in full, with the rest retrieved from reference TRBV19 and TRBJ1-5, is DGGITQSPKYLFRKEGQNVTLSCEQNLNHDAMYWYRQDPGQGLRLIYYSQIVNDFQKGDIAEGYSVSREKKESFPLTVTSAQKNPTAFYLCASSKGDRDFQPQHFGDGTRLSIL.

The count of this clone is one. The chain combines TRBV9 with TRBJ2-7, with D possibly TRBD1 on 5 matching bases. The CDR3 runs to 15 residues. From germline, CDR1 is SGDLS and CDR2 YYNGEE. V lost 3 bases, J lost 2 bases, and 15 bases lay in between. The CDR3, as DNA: TGTGCCAGCAGCGATGGACAAGTAAGGCCCTACGAGCAGTACTTC. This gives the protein CASSDGQVRPYEQYF.

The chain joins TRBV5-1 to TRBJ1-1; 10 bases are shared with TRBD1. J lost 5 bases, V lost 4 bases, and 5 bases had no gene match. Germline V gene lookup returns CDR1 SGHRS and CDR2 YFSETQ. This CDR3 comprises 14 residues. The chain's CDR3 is CASSPTGQGTEAFF. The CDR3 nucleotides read TGCGCCAGCAGCCCGACGGGACAGGGGACTGAAGCTTTCTTT. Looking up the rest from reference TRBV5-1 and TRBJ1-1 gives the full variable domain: KAGVTQTPRYLIKTRGQQVTLSCSPISGHRSVSWYQQTPGQGLQFLFEYFSETQRNKGNFPGRFSGRQFSNSRSEMNVSTLELGDSALYLCASSPTGQGTEAFFGQGTRLTVV.

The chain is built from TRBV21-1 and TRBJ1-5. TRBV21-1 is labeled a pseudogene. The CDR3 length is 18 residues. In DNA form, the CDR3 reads TGTGCCAGCAGCAACGAAAGGACTAAGGGAGGGGGTAATCAGCCCCAGCATTTT. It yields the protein CASSNERTKGGGNQPQHF.

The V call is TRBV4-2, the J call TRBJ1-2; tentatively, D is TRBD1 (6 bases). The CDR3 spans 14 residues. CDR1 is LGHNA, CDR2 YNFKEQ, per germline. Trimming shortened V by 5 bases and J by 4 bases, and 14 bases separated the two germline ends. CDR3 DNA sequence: TGTGCCAGCAGCGAGATTGGGGGCGCCTATGGCTACACCTTC. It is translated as CASSEIGGAYGYTF.

In DNA form, the CDR3 reads TGTGCCAGCAGTGAATATGCTTTAGGGGGATCTAATCAGCCCCAGCATTTT. This gives the protein CASSEYALGGSNQPQHF. The chain is built from TRBV6-1 and TRBJ1-5; tentative D call: TRBD1 (6 bases). The germline gives CDR1 MNHNS, CDR2 SASEGT. V lost 2 bases to trimming and J lost 4 bases, with 18 bases between them. The CDR3 totals 17 residues.

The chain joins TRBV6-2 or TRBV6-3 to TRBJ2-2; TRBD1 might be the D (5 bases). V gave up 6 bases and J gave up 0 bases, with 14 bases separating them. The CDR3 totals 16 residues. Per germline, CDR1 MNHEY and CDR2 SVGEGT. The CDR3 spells CASSSGQIANTGELFF. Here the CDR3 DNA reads TGTGCCAGCAGCTCCGGACAAATTGCGAACACCGGGGAGCTGTTTTTT.

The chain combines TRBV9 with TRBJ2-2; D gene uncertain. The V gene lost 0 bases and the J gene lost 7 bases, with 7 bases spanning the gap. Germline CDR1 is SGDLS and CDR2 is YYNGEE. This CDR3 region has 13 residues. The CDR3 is CASSVDYDGELFF. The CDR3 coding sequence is TGTGCCAGCAGCGTAGACTATGACGGGGAGCTGTTTTTT.

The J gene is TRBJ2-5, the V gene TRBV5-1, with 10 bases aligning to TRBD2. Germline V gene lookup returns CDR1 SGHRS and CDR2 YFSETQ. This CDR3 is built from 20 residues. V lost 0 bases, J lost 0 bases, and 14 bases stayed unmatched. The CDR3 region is CASSLGAALAGVRYQETQYF. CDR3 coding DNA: TGCGCCAGCAGCTTGGGAGCGGCGCTAGCGGGAGTAAGATACCAAGAGACCCAGTACTTC.

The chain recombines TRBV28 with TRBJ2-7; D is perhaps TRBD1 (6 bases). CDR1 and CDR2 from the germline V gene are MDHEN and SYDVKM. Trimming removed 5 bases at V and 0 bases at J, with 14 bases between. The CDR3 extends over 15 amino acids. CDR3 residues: CASSGRTVYSYEQYF. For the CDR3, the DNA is TGTGCCAGCAGTGGCCGGACAGTATACTCCTACGAGCAGTACTTC. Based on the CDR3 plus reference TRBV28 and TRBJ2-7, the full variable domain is DVKVTQSSRYLVKRTGEKVFLECVQDMDHENMFWYRQDPGLGLRLIYFSYDVKMKEKGDIPEGYSVSREKKERFSLILESASTNQTSMYLCASSGRTVYSYEQYFGPGTRLTVT.

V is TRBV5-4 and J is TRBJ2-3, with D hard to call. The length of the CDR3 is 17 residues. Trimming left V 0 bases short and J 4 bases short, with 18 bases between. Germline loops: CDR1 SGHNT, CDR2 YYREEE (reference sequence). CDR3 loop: CASSLDISSGRSDTQYF. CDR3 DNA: TGTGCCAGCAGCTTGGATATAAGCTCCGGGCGATCAGATACGCAGTATTTT.

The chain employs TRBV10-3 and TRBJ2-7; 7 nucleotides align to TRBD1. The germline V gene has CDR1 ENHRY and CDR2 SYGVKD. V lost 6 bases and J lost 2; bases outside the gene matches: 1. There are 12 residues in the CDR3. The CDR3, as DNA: TGTGCCATCAGGGGACAGACCTACGAGCAGTACTTC. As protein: CAIRGQTYEQYF.

The CDR3 loop reads CASSYPGTSSYEQYF. CDR3 sequence (DNA): TGTGCCAGCAGTTACCCCGGGACTAGCTCCTACGAGCAGTACTTC. The genes are TRBV6-2 or TRBV6-3 and TRBJ2-7, with TRBD2 identical over 8 bases. The CDR3 consists of 15 residues. CDR1 MNHEY and CDR2 SVGEGT come from the germline V gene. The V and J ends lost 2 bases and 0 bases, in that order; junction bases with no gene match: 3.

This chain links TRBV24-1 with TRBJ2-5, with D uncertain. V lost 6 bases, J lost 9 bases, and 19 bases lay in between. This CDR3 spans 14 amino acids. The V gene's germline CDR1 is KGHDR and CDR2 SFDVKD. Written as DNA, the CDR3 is TGTGCCACCAGTCAAGGCTTATTGGAAGGGTCCCAGTACTTC. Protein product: CATSQGLLEGSQYF.